The 12 T cell receptor beta chains in this list originate from one sample, sequenced in a study of T cell responses to AZD1222 COVID-19 vaccine. TCRdb's table, derived via immunoSEQ multiplex PCR, lists solely in-frame clones and lacks some. The repertoire holds about 100,000 clones, with 85% to 90% as singletons. The source material was peripheral blood, sampled on day 0 of AZD1222 vaccination. These receptors were collected from an adult in good health.

The V call is TRBV18, the J call TRBJ1-1; D not resolved. Germline CDR1 and CDR2: KGHSH and LQKENI. The CDR3 runs 15 residues. Trimming cost V 5 bases and J 0 bases, with 13 bases left between them. The CDR3 region is CASSTSEGMNTEAFF. For the CDR3, the DNA is TGTGCCAGCTCAACCTCTGAGGGAATGAACACTGAAGCTTTCTTT. Drawing the rest from reference TRBV18 and TRBJ1-1, the complete variable domain is NAGVMQNPRHLVRRRGQEARLRCSPMKGHSHVYWYRQLPEEGLKFMVYLQKENIIDESGMPKERFSAEFPKEGPSILRIQQVVRGDSAAYFCASSTSEGMNTEAFFGQGTRLTVV.

The rearrangement uses TRBV7-9 and TRBJ1-1, with D uncertain. The V end lost 5 bases, the J end lost 5 bases, and 15 bases lay between the germline ends. The length of the CDR3 is 14 residues. Germline V gene data show CDR1 as SEHNR and CDR2 as FQNEAQ (reference sequence). DNA for the CDR3: TGTGCCAGCAGCCAAGTCGCCTGGAGTACTGAAGCTTTCTTT. Its protein product is CASSQVAWSTEAFF.

The J gene is TRBJ2-1, the V gene TRBV28; no reliable D call. Trimming stripped 8 bases from V and 4 bases from J, with 6 bases between. Germline CDR1 and CDR2: MDHEN and SYDVKM. The CDR3 has 11 residues. The CDR3 here is CASHGYNEQFF. CDR3 nucleotides: TGTGCCAGCCATGGATACAATGAGCAGTTCTTC.

In its sample, this clone was seen once. The chain is built from TRBV5-1 and TRBJ2-7; 8 bases align to TRBD2. V dropped 4 bases and J dropped 6; count of bases not matched to a gene: 6. Germline V gene data show CDR1 as SGHRS and CDR2 as YFSETQ. This CDR3 comprises 13 residues. The CDR3: CASSKTSVGEQYF. CDR3 coding DNA: TGCGCCAGCAGCAAGACTAGCGTCGGCGAGCAGTACTTC.

The chain employs TRBV10-1 and TRBJ2-7; D perhaps matches TRBD2 (5 bases). The CDR3 runs to 13 residues. The germline V and J ends were trimmed by 6 bases and 6 bases, with 15 bases remaining between them. Per the germline V gene, CDR1 is WNHNN and CDR2 is SYGVQD (reference sequence). CDR3 loop: CASSDNFAGEQYF. DNA for the CDR3: TGCGCCAGCAGCGATAATTTTGCGGGCGAGCAGTACTTC.

The CDR3 DNA follows: TGCGCCAGCAGCGCGGAGTCAAGGATCAAGCCTAGTGCTATTGGAAACACCATATATTTT. Protein sequence: CASSAESRIKPSAIGNTIYF. The chain couples TRBV5-1 to TRBJ1-3; no clear D. Trimming shortened V by 4 bases and J by 3 bases, and 29 bases separated the two germline ends. The CDR3 sequence is 20 residues long. Germline CDR1 is SGHRS and CDR2 is YFSETQ.

This chain uses TRBV10-3 with TRBJ1-1, with D possibly being TRBD1 (5 bases). Germline-derived CDR1 and CDR2 are ENHRY and SYGVKD. The CDR3 runs 13 residues. Trimming pared 6 bases from V and 1 base from J, leaving 9 bases between. The CDR3 sequence: CAISGTENTEAFF. The CDR3 nucleotides are TGTGCCATCAGCGGGACGGAGAACACTGAAGCTTTCTTT.

The V gene is TRBV7-2, the J gene TRBJ2-1; 11 nucleotides line up with TRBD2. Germline assignment: CDR1 SGHTA and CDR2 FQGNSA. J was trimmed by 4 bases and V by 4 bases; bases with no gene match: 6. This CDR3 has 16 residues. The CDR3 loop reads CASSSIAGGLYNEQFF. DNA of the CDR3: TGTGCCAGCAGCTCTATAGCGGGAGGGCTTTACAATGAGCAGTTCTTC.

J is TRBJ2-1 and V is TRBV27; TRBD2 matches at 11 bases. Germline trimming cut 4 bases from V and 8 bases from J; bases unmatched to any gene: 7. The germline CDR1 and CDR2 sequences are MNHEY and SMNVEV (reference sequence). CDR3 size: 15 residues. For the CDR3, the DNA is TGTGCCAGCAGTTCCGTGTCGACTAGCGGGGATGAGCAGTTCTTC. Its translation: CASSSVSTSGDEQFF.

The chain is built from TRBV19 and TRBJ1-1, with a tentative D call TRBD1 (5 bases). V lost 5 bases and J 3 bases, leaving 7 bases between the germline ends. The germline gives CDR1 LNHDA, CDR2 SQIVND (reference sequence). The length of the CDR3 is 12 residues. CDR3: CASSGTYTEAFF. As DNA, the CDR3 is TGTGCCAGTAGTGGGACTTACACTGAAGCTTTCTTT.

This clone appeared a single time. The chain is built from TRBV27 and TRBJ1-1; D gene ambiguous. The CDR3 spans 14 residues. Germline CDR1 is MNHEY and CDR2 is SMNVEV (reference sequence). V gave up 2 bases and J gave up 3 bases, with 10 bases separating them. CDR3 coding DNA: TGTGCCAGCAGTTTAGGGGTAACGTACACTGAAGCTTTCTTT. Translation: CASSLGVTYTEAFF.

In DNA form, the CDR3 reads TGTGCCAGCAGCTTGAGAGGGAGTCGGACAGATACGCAGTATTTT. This codes for CASSLRGSRTDTQYF. The V and J genes are TRBV5-4 and TRBJ2-3; maybe TRBD2 (5 bases). The germline gives CDR1 SGHNT, CDR2 YYREEE (reference sequence). Trimming left V 1 base short and J 3 bases short, with 12 bases between. The CDR3 runs 15 residues.